The rows below give T cell receptor beta chains drawn from one sample of a study of blood T cell repertoires in COVID-19. Data came from immunoSEQ multiplex PCR; TCRdb stores just in-frame clones and leaves some out. The data contain tens of thousands of clones, around nine tenths of them singletons. Sequencing was performed on peripheral blood. The receptors derive from a man aged 50 or older with active or convalescent COVID-19. Both conserved end residues are part of each CDR3. Size is omitted from some rows. Given values are once, few, many or a class for expanded clones.

TRBJ1-4 | - | 14 | TRBV5-1 | CASSSGTGSEKLFF
TRBJ2-1 | - | 16 | TRBV19 | CASSTQSTGNYNEQFF
TRBJ2-3 | - | 14 | TRBV27 | CASSLGAAADTQYF
TRBJ2-5 | - | 14 | TRBV5-1 | CASSSGHTQETQYF
TRBJ1-3 | - | 17 | TRBV5-1 | CASSLGGQGALGNTIYF
TRBJ1-1 | - | 14 | TRBV3-1/TRBV3-2 | CASSQANWNTEAFF
TRBJ2-2 | many | 13 | TRBV6-5 | CASSRQNTGELFF
TRBJ1-1 | - | 13 | TRBV5-1 | CASSSSGNTEAFF
TRBJ2-3 | - | 16 | TRBV27 | CASSFRLGPVPDTQYF
TRBJ2-2 | - | 14 | TRBV6-4 | CASSVTLVTGELFF
TRBJ1-2 | - | 13 | TRBV6-5 | CASSRDRIYGYTF
TRBJ2-5 | - | 15 | TRBV24-1 | CATSDWTVPGETQYF
TRBJ1-2 | - | 14 | TRBV9 | CASSVAGFNYGYTF
TRBJ2-3 | - | 14 | TRBV19 | CASSDRGMTDTQYF
TRBJ2-1 | - | 17 | TRBV7-2 | CASSLVWGVSSYNEQFF